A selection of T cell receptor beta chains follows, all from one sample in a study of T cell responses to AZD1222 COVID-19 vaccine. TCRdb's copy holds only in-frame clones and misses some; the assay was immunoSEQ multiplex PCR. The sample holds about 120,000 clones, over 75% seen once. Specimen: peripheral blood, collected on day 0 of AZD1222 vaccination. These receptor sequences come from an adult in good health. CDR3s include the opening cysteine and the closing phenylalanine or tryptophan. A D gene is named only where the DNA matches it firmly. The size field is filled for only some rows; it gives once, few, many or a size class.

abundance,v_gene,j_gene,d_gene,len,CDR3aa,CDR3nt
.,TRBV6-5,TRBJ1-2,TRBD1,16,CASSYSTGEANYGYTF,TGTGCCAGCAGTTACTCAACAGGGGAAGCTAACTATGGCTACACCTTC
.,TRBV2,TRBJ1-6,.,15,CASGRGGAYNSPLHF,TGTGCCAGCGGCCGAGGGGGTGCCTATAATTCACCCCTCCACTTT
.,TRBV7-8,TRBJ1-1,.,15,CASGRAIRDNTEAFF,TGTGCCAGCGGCCGAGCAATCAGGGACAACACTGAAGCTTTCTTT
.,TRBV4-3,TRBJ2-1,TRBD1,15,CASSQGTGDYNEQFF,TGCGCCAGCAGCCAGGGGACAGGGGACTACAATGAGCAGTTCTTC
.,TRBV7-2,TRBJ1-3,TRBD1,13,CASSWDRENTIYF,TGTGCCAGCAGCTGGGACAGGGAAAACACCATATATTTT
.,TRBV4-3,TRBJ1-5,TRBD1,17,CASSQDPGQGESQPQHF,TGCGCCAGCAGCCAAGATCCGGGACAGGGGGAGAGTCAGCCCCAGCATTTT
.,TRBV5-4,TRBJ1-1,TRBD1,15,CASSRPQGADTEAFF,TGTGCCAGCAGCCGACCCCAGGGGGCGGACACTGAAGCTTTCTTT
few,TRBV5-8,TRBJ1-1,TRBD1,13,CASSIPQGAEAFF,TGTGCCAGCAGCATCCCACAGGGGGCTGAAGCTTTCTTT
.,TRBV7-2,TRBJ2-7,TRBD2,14,CASSVSLAGAEQYF,TGTGCCAGCAGCGTGAGCCTAGCGGGGGCAGAGCAGTACTTC
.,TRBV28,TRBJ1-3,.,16,CASSSPQGSSGNTIYF,TGTGCCAGCAGTTCTCCACAGGGTAGCTCTGGAAACACCATATATTTT
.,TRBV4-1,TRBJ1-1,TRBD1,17,CASSQVRGLGMNTEAFF,TGCGCCAGCAGCCAGGTCAGGGGGCTGGGCATGAACACTGAAGCTTTCTTT
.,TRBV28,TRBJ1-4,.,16,CASSSPSEFSNEKLFF,TGTGCCAGCAGTTCCCCGAGTGAGTTTAGTAATGAAAAACTGTTTTTT
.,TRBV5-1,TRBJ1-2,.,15,CASSFQGAIVDGYTF,TGCGCCAGCAGCTTCCAGGGAGCCATTGTTGATGGCTACACCTTC
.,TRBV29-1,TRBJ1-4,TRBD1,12,CSVFGQGQKLFF,TGCAGCGTGTTTGGACAGGGGCAAAAACTGTTTTTT
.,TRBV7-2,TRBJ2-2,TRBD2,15,CASSLVGGGGGELFF,TGTGCCAGCAGCTTAGTTGGCGGGGGAGGCGGGGAGCTGTTTTTT
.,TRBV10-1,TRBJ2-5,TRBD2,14,CASSAGLAQETQYF,TGCGCCAGCAGTGCGGGACTAGCTCAAGAGACCCAGTACTTC
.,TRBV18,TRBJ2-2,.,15,CASSPPFGDTGELFF,TGTGCCAGCTCACCACCGTTCGGGGACACCGGGGAGCTGTTTTTT
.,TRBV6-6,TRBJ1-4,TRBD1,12,CASSQDREKLFF,TGTGCCAGCAGTCAGGACAGGGAAAAACTGTTTTTT
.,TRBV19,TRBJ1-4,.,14,CASMGEATNEKLFF,TGTGCCAGTATGGGGGAGGCAACTAATGAAAAACTGTTTTTT
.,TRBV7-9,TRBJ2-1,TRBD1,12,CANEDRVGEQFF,TGTGCCAACGAGGACAGGGTAGGTGAGCAGTTCTTC
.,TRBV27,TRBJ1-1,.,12,CASSPAGSEAFF,TGTGCCAGCAGTCCCGCCGGGAGTGAAGCTTTCTTT
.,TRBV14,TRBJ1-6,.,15,CASSQDFGYNSPLHF,TGTGCCAGCAGCCAAGATTTCGGGTATAATTCACCCCTCCACTTT
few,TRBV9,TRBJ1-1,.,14,CASSYRASNTEAFF,TGTGCCAGCAGTTACAGGGCCTCGAACACTGAAGCTTTCTTT
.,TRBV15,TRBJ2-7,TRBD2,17,CATSATGTSGALGEQYF,TGTGCCACCAGCGCAACCGGGACTAGCGGCGCGTTGGGCGAGCAGTACTTC
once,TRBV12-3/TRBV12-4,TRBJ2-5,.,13,CASTPEEQETQYF,TGTGCCAGCACCCCCGAGGAGCAAGAGACCCAGTACTTC
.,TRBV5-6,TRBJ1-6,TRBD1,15,CASSVQGVLGVALHF,TGTGCCAGCAGCGTTCAGGGGGTCCTCGGGGTGGCCCTCCACTTT
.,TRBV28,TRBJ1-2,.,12,CASSLSGYGYTF,TGTGCCAGCAGTTTATCAGGGTACGGCTACACCTTC
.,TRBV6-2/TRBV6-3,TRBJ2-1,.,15,CASSYPKGSYNEQFF,TGTGCCAGCAGTTACCCGAAGGGCAGCTACAATGAGCAGTTCTTC
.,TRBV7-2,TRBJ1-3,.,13,CASRQSSGNTIYF,TGTGCCAGCAGACAGAGCTCTGGAAACACCATATATTTT
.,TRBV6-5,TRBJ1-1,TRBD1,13,CASNHRGGAEAFF,TGTGCCAGCAACCACAGGGGGGGGGCTGAAGCTTTCTTT
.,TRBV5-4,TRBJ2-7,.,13,CASSLNREGEQYF,TGTGCCAGCAGCTTGAACAGGGAGGGCGAGCAGTACTTC
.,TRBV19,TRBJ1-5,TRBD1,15,CASSMGQGAHQPQHF,TGTGCCAGTAGTATGGGACAGGGGGCCCATCAGCCCCAGCATTTT
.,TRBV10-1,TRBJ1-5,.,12,CASSGTAGPQHF,TGCGCCAGCAGTGGGACAGCGGGACCCCAGCATTTT
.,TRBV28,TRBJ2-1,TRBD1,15,CASSPIPGQGYEQFF,TGTGCCAGCAGTCCGATCCCGGGACAGGGCTATGAGCAGTTCTTC
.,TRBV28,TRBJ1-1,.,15,CASSPATGRSSEAFF,TGTGCCAGCAGCCCTGCGACGGGACGGTCCTCTGAAGCTTTCTTT
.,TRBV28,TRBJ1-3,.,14,CASSFRGFGNTIYF,TGTGCCAGCAGTTTTCGGGGTTTTGGAAACACCATATATTTT
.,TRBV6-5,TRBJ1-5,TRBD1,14,CASSQQGINQPQHF,TGTGCCAGCAGTCAACAGGGGATCAATCAGCCCCAGCATTTT
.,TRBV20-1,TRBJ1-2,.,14,CSASQAGIGYGYTF,TGCAGTGCTAGTCAGGCAGGGATTGGCTATGGCTACACCTTC
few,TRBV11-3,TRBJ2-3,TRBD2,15,CASSSKTGGLNTQYF,TGTGCCAGCAGCTCAAAGACGGGGGGGTTAAATACGCAGTATTTT
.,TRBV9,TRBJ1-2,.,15,CASSVDGAGDYGYTF,TGTGCCAGCAGCGTAGACGGGGCGGGAGACTATGGCTACACCTTC
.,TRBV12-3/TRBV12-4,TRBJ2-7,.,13,CASSLAVAYEQYF,TGTGCCAGCAGTTTAGCGGTGGCCTACGAGCAGTACTTC
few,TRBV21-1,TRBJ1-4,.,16,CASSGRTVATNEKLFF,TGTGCCAGCAGCGGACGGACAGTTGCAACTAATGAAAAACTGTTTTTT
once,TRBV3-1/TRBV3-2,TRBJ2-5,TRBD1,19,CASSQGPVGTEEAIETQYF,TGTGCCAGCAGCCAAGGTCCCGTCGGGACAGAGGAAGCTATAGAGACCCAGTACTTC
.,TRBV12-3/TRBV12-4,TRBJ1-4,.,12,CASSRQNLGLFF,TGTGCCAGCAGCCGACAGAATCTCGGACTGTTTTTT
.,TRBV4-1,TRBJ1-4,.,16,CASSQVRTVSNEKLFF,TGCGCCAGCAGCCAGGTGCGGACGGTCTCTAATGAAAAACTGTTTTTT
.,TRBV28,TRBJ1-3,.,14,CASSLGFTGNTIYF,TGTGCCAGCAGTTTAGGTTTTACTGGAAACACCATATATTTT
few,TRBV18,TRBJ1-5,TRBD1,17,CASSARQGSGSNQPQHF,TGTGCCAGCTCAGCAAGACAGGGTTCGGGGAGCAATCAGCCCCAGCATTTT
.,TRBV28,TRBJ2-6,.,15,CASIPGTSGANVLTF,TGTGCCAGCATCCCAGGGACCTCTGGGGCCAACGTCCTGACTTTC
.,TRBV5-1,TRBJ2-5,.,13,CASSLTSSETQYF,TGCGCCAGCAGCTTGACCTCCTCAGAGACCCAGTACTTC